This T cell receptor (beta chain) was sequenced in a study of T cells after yellow fever vaccination. The study made its TCR cDNA through 5'RACE template switching. That step introduced a universal primer site along with UMIs. A single record per CDR3 protein comes from TCRdb applying MiXCR to the 5' RACE reads. The sample lists approximately 330,000 distinct CDR3 sequences, over 4% occurring once. With respect to this clonotype: What it binds is not known.

This CDR3 has 14 residues. V lost 4 bases and J lost 2, with 12 bases in between. Germline assignment: CDR1 LGHDT and CDR2 YNNKEL (reference sequence). General study findings and limits: Boosting was followed by the reappearance of most primary-vaccination clones (roughly 95% CD4, more than 70% CD8).

The chain links TRBV3-1 to TRBJ2-7; the D gene is possibly TRBD2 (6 bases). Sequences were derived from PBMCs, sampled 5 days after the yellow fever booster vaccination. This TCR was recovered from a man aged 18-30 years who received the YFV17D yellow fever vaccine. The CDR3 region has the DNA TGTGCCAGCAGCCTCCTTGAGCGGGCCTACGAGCAGTACTTC. Protein product: CASSLLERAYEQYF.